Each of the 9 T cell receptor beta chains below was sequenced from the same sample in a study of T cells in Graves' hyperthyroidism and ophthalmopathy. Researchers amplified the TCR beta CDR3 regions from RNA transcripts. Researchers ran a first-round RT-PCR on the TCR CDR3 using the HTBI primer set. Using its own MiXCR run on the multiplex PCR reads, TCRdb lists one record per CDR3 protein. Altogether roughly 710,000 distinct CDR3 sequences are present, over 35% being singletons, with the ten largest covering around a third. What was sequenced was blood. The receptors stem from a woman aged 40 to 50 with Graves' hyperthyroidism.

This chain joins TRBV20-1 and TRBJ2-7; 11 bases line up with TRBD2. V lost 1 base and J lost 0; bases outside the gene matches: 17. This CDR3 has 20 residues. Germline V gene data show CDR1 as DFQATT and CDR2 as SNEGSKA (reference sequence). The CDR3 nucleotides read TGCAGTGCTAGAGCCGCGGTGGCTAGCGGGGGGTACTTTAGCTCCTACGAGCAGTACTTC. This codes for CSARAAVASGGYFSSYEQYF.

The chain employs TRBV7-2 and TRBJ2-2; 8 nucleotides align to TRBD2. The CDR3 contains 16 residues. The germline V gene has CDR1 SGHTA and CDR2 FQGNSA. Trimming cost V 5 bases and J 5 bases; bases outside gene matches: 10. CDR3 amino acids: CASSIPGLGGTGELFF. CDR3 in DNA: TGTGCCAGCAGCATACCGGGACTAGGGGGGACCGGGGAGCTGTTTTTT.

This chain uses TRBV29-1 with TRBJ2-5, with D tentatively TRBD2 (5 bases). Germline CDR1 reads SQVTM; CDR2 reads ANQGSEA. Trimming pared 7 bases from V and 5 bases from J, leaving 17 bases between. This CDR3 has 13 residues. The CDR3 here is CSAAAVGGETQYF. The CDR3 region has the DNA TGCAGCGCTGCAGCGGTCGGTGGGGAGACCCAGTACTTC.

As concerns this clonotype: A much bigger clone sits one base away, suggesting this may be a read error. The CDR3 does not end in the conserved phenylalanine or tryptophan, so this is likely a read error. V is TRBV20-1 and J is TRBJ2-7; tentative D call: TRBD1 (6 bases). Germline V gene sequence: CDR1 DFQATT, CDR2 SNEGSKA (reference sequence). V was clipped by 3 bases and J by 0 bases, with 12 bases between them. There are 14 residues in the CDR3. CDR3 region: CSASHRESSYEQYL. The CDR3 DNA reads as TGCAGTGCTAGCCACAGGGAAAGCTCCTACGAGCAGTACCTC.

The chain couples TRBV18 to TRBJ2-5, with D hard to call. The ends were cut back, 2 bases at V and 0 bases at J, with 7 bases in the middle. CDR1 is KGHSH, CDR2 LQKENI, per germline. This CDR3 comprises 14 residues. This chain's CDR3 is CASSPLDYQETQYF. The CDR3 DNA follows: TGTGCCAGCTCACCATTGGATTACCAAGAGACCCAGTACTTC.

This clonotype appeared many times. The chain is built from TRBV2 and TRBJ2-7; 10 bases are a match to TRBD1. From germline, CDR1 is SNHLY and CDR2 FYNNEI. The CDR3 is 14 residues long. V lost 7 bases to trimming and J lost 6 bases; unmatched junction nucleotides: 9. As DNA, the CDR3 is TGTGCCAGCAACTCCGGGACAGGGGTCGGCGAGCAGTACTTC. As protein: CASNSGTGVGEQYF.

J is TRBJ1-5 and V is TRBV3-1; 7 nucleotides agree with TRBD1. Germline V gives CDR1 LGHDT, CDR2 YNNKEL (reference sequence). The CDR3 totals 15 residues. Losses at the gene ends were 1 base for V and 5 bases for J; bases not matched to a gene: 5. The CDR3: CASSQGGQLDQPQHF. In nucleotides, the CDR3 is TGTGCCAGCAGCCAAGGGGGACAGCTTGATCAGCCCCAGCATTTT.

This clonotype showed up many times. This chain connects TRBV7-8 to TRBJ2-7; 11 bases line up with TRBD1. This CDR3 has 18 residues. Germline V gene lookup returns CDR1 SGHVS and CDR2 FQNEAQ. Unmatched junction bases numbered 17, after V lost 5 bases and J lost 5 bases. CDR3 sequence reads: CASSLRLGPGQGDHEQYF. CDR3 coding DNA: TGTGCCAGCAGCCTCAGGTTAGGACCGGGACAGGGGGACCACGAGCAGTACTTC.

At least ten counts were recorded for this clonotype. This chain joins TRBV7-6 and TRBJ1-1; D ambiguous. This CDR3 comprises 14 residues. V was shortened by 5 bases and J by 5 bases, with 15 bases between the two germline ends. Germline V gives CDR1 SGHVS, CDR2 FNYEAQ. CDR3 sequence: CASSPLEGGTEAFF. Written as DNA, the CDR3 is TGTGCCAGCAGCCCCCTGGAGGGAGGGACTGAAGCTTTCTTT.